This TCR beta chain was identified in a study of CD4 T cells in relation to SARS-CoV-2 and coronaviruses (dated by TCRdb to the early 2020s). Background for the entire study: The ViraFEST assay cultured PBMCs with antigen for nine to eleven days, then sequenced TCR beta CDR3s to find antigen-specific clonal expansions. Memory CD4+ T cell crossreactivity between SARS-CoV-2 and common cold coronavirus spike proteins was assessed at the TCR clonotype level in the study. A different TCR-beta assay, based on Illumina, was used to sequence expansion assays from other donors in the study. An HIV-1 Nef peptide pool or a culture without peptide was used as the negative reference condition. The Adaptive Biotechnologies TCR-sequencing kit was used to sequence samples from a few pre-COVID donors and the naive versus memory experiments, whereas other data were Illumina-based. Patient-derived lymphoblastoid cell lines were used to map the HLA restriction of shared crossreactive spike epitopes. What the work shows at the level of the full study, not this receptor alone: The study was limited by small numbers of patients and tested TCRs. Because no donor provided both pre-pandemic and post-infection samples, tracing the source of pre-existing responses was limited. Significantly weaker SARS-CoV-2-driven expansion was shown by crossreactive clones than by monoreactive clones, consistent with antigenic imprinting. Because the crossreactivity analysis focused on spike protein, crossreactivity against other viral proteins was not assessed. About 60% of donors had memory CD4+ clonotypes that crossrecognized SARS-CoV-2 and at least one common cold coronavirus spike.

CD4+ T cells from unexposed donors were collected before the COVID-19 pandemic (2011-2018). After less than 13 days of culture, CD4+ T cells were isolated with the EasySep CD4+ T cell isolation kit. As far as cell numbers permitted, CD4+ T cells from unexposed donors were tested for reactivity against SARS-CoV-2 S and N as well as four spike pools from common cold coronaviruses. PBMCs were cultured at two million per well in IMDM supplemented with around 5% human AB serum and 10 IU/ml IL-2. Half of the culture medium was replaced with fresh IL-2-containing medium on days 3 and 7. In general, triplicate replicate wells were used for every peptide culture condition. The leukapheresis product used for the unexposed donors was purchased from a commercial source. Ficoll-Paque PLUS gradient centrifugation was used to isolate PBMCs from either whole blood or leukapheresis product. PBMCs were either used fresh in the expansion assay or cryopreserved at -140 degrees C. The QIAamp Micro DNA Kit was used to extract genomic DNA from the CD4+ T cells.

Taken from cysteine to phenylalanine, the CDR3 has 10 residues. Only the CDR3 part of the read is kept: 30 bases, read in frame from the first base. Relative to germline, V is 6 bases shorter and J is 5 bases shorter, with 4 bases between their ends. CDR1 and CDR2 (MGHDK, SYGVNS) derive from the germline V gene. Library creation used the immunoSEQ multiplex PCR assay. In the authors' own workflow: During preprocessing, nonproductive sequences were removed, as were CDR3s that did not start with C, did not end with F or W, or were shorter than 7 amino acids. Antigen-specific clonotypes were called with the MANAFEST web app on the basis of expansion relative to the reference and to other culture wells. A clone was considered positive if the clone showed significant expansion compared with the reference culture in 2 of 3 replicate wells at an FDR below 0.05. Positive clones also required significant expansion versus all other tandem wells and an odds ratio above 5. CDR3 homology was measured as pairwise Levenshtein distance, computed with the stringdist R package after trimming three terminal residues from each end. Held by TCRdb, this immuneACCESS table contains in-frame sequences only and omits some clones. Under half of the omission traces to an unresolved V gene where checked; the cause of the rest is unknown. D and trimming were read from the DNA, whereas the V and J calls and clone size are those reported in that table. The sample has about 21,000 clones on record, roughly 76% of them singletons. Together, the top ten hold about 17% of the sample.

On this clone: What this receptor recognizes is not known. Within one base of it there is no much larger clone, and no base qualities were kept.

The specimen sequenced was CD4+ T cells from PBMCs, cultured in vitro. Here the chain combines TRBV25-1 and TRBJ2-5, with no confidently assigned D gene. The source is a human donor in good health. The CDR3 region: CASRRETQYF. The nucleotide sequence is given as TGTGCCAGCAGACGGGAGACCCAGTACTTC.